A single sample gave rise to the 5 T cell receptor beta chains below, sequenced in a study of blood T cell repertoires in COVID-19. Here immunoSEQ multiplex PCR was the method, and the copy in TCRdb shows in-frame clones only, minus some. The profile shows roughly 350,000 clones, approximately 89% of them singletons. The sample taken for sequencing was peripheral blood. The receptors derive from a woman aged 18 to 35 who had recovered from COVID-19.

V usage is TRBV5-1 and J usage is TRBJ2-1, with D maybe TRBD1 (6 bases). V lost 3 bases and J lost 7, with 20 bases in between. Germline CDR1 SGHRS, CDR2 YFSETQ. CDR3 size: 16 residues. Here the CDR3 DNA reads TGCGCCAGCAGCTCCTCACTCTCGGCCGGACAGAATGAGCAGTTCTTC. Amino acid sequence: CASSSSLSAGQNEQFF.

The chain recombines TRBV4-1 with TRBJ2-3, with 10 bases identical to TRBD2. The CDR3 runs to 16 residues. CDR1 is MGHRA, CDR2 YSYEKL, per germline. The ends lost 5 bases at V and 8 bases at J; junction bases unmatched: 13. CDR3 in DNA: TGCGCCAGCAGCAGGCTAGCGGGAGTTGAAATCTCTACGCAGTATTTT. Its translation: CASSRLAGVEISTQYF.

The chain is built from TRBV5-1 and TRBJ1-5; the match to TRBD1 covers 7 bases. The germline CDR1 and CDR2 sequences are SGHRS and YFSETQ. Losses at the gene ends were 4 bases for V and 9 bases for J; bases not matched to a gene: 13. The CDR3 is 15 residues long. The CDR3 nucleotides read TGCGCCAGCAGCCCTGGGGGGCAGGGGGTACGGCCCCAGCATTTT. Encoded protein: CASSPGGQGVRPQHF.

J is TRBJ2-5 and V is TRBV18, with 8 bases identical to TRBD1. The CDR3 consists of 21 residues. CDR1 KGHSH and CDR2 LQKENI come from the germline V gene. The V gene end was trimmed by 1 base and the J gene end by 1 base; junction bases not matched to a gene: 20. The DNA for the CDR3 is TGTGCCAGCTCACCACTCCCAGCCACCGCCACAGGGGGATACCGCCAAGAGACCCAGTACTTC. It is translated as CASSPLPATATGGYRQETQYF.

This clone was seen only once. The chain carries TRBV2 and TRBJ1-2; 11 bases map to TRBD1. Germline V CDR1 and CDR2: SNHLY, FYNNEI. The length of the CDR3 is 14 residues. J was trimmed by 14 bases and V by 6 bases; bases with no gene match: 14. The CDR3 reads CASRILRDRGSCTF. CDR3 sequence (DNA): TGTGCCAGCAGAATCCTCCGGGACAGGGGGTCGTGTACCTTC.